These 31 T cell receptor delta chains were sequenced from one sample in a study of gamma-delta T cells after stem cell transplantation. TCRdb re-processed the RT-PCR reads via CATT. This sample has under 5,500 delta-chain clones, with 9.8% found just once. Sequencing was carried out using gamma-delta T cells. These TCRs come from a human donor. It is not recorded whose cells these are; they may come from a transplant donor.

Details on this clone: It is likely a read error: a sequence one base away is far more abundant. The genes are TRDV2 and TRDJ1; unclear D gene. The germline V gene has CDR1 GEAIGNYY and CDR2 EKD. This CDR3 comprises 14 residues. Between the trimmed V and J ends, which lost 3 bases and 4 bases, there was a span of 14 bases. Written as DNA, the CDR3 is TGTGCCTGTGACGCGGTACATTCCAGCGATAAACTCATCTTT. Protein sequence: CACDAVHSSDKLIF.

Only a few counts were recorded for this clone. A much larger clone sits a single nucleotide away, making a read error possible. The J gene is TRDJ1, the V gene TRDV2; TRDD3 matches at 7 bases. Germline V gives CDR1 GEAIGNYY, CDR2 EKD. The CDR3 sequence is 21 residues long. CDR3 sequence reads: CACDTVSTPTNWGTLRDKPIF. CDR3 nucleotides: TGTGCCTGTGACACCGTGTCGACTCCGACGAATTGGGGGACACTCAGGGATAAACCCATCTTT.

Remarks on this clone: This may be a read error, as it is one base from a much larger clone. This chain connects TRDV2 to TRDJ3; weak D call: TRDD3 (6 bases). In germline, CDR1 is GEAIGNYY, CDR2 EKD. Trimming stripped 0 bases from V and 0 bases from J, with 26 bases between. This CDR3 has 23 amino acids. The CDR3 sequence: CACDTEGLNLGIQASWDTRQMFF. As DNA, the CDR3 is TGTGCCTGTGACACCGAGGGACTGAACTTGGGGATCCAGGCCTCCTGGGACACCCGACAGATGTTTTTC.

In its sample, this clone is medium-sized. The genes are TRDV2 and TRDJ1, with D possibly TRDD3 on 6 matching bases. This CDR3 comprises 15 residues. Trimming left V 1 base short and J 0 bases short, with 11 bases between. Per the germline V gene, CDR1 is GEAIGNYY and CDR2 is EKD. The CDR3 coding sequence is TGTGCCTGTGACACGTTAATGGGGGACACCGATAAACTCATCTTT. It encodes CACDTLMGDTDKLIF.

This clone was picked up a small number of times. V usage is TRDV2 and J usage is TRDJ1; 13 bases align to TRDD3. The CDR3 runs 20 residues. From germline, CDR1 is GEAIGNYY and CDR2 EKD. With 3 bases clipped from V and 2 bases from J, the junction kept 17 bases outside the gene matches. CDR3 sequence (DNA): TGTGCCTGTGACCGCCGGACTCGAGTACTGGGGGATACGGGAACCGATAAACTCATCTTT. This translates into CACDRRTRVLGDTGTDKLIF.

The V gene is TRDV2, the J gene TRDJ3, with D perhaps matching TRDD3 (5 bases). Looked up from germline, CDR1 is GEAIGNYY and CDR2 is EKD. V shed 3 bases and J shed 2 bases, with 25 bases lying between them. The CDR3 extends over 21 amino acids. The CDR3 nucleotides are TGTGCCTGTGACTCACCGGGTCCACGGGCCCCGGGGGCCTGGGACACCCGACAGATGTTTTTC. This sequence encodes CACDSPGPRAPGAWDTRQMFF.

This clone came up a few times. This likely stems from a read error, as it lies one base from a far larger clone. The chain uses TRDV2 and TRDJ1, with TRDD3 identical over 10 bases. Trimming took 4 bases from V and 4 from J; bases not matched to a gene: 26. The CDR3 spans 21 residues. Germline CDR1 and CDR2: GEAIGNYY and EKD. CDR3 coding DNA: TGTGCCTGTGATACTCTCCTTCCCGTTGCCGATGTACTGGGGGATCTCGATAAACTCATCTTT. Translation gives CACDTLLPVADVLGDLDKLIF.

This clone came up a few times. Other DNA sequences of this sample code for an identical CDR3. The chain is built from TRDV2 and TRDJ1; 7 nucleotides match TRDD3. This CDR3 has 17 amino acids. Germline V gene sequence: CDR1 GEAIGNYY, CDR2 EKD. The ends lost 4 bases at V and 0 bases at J; junction bases unmatched: 13. CDR3 bases: TGTGCCTGTGATTCGTTGGGGGAGAAACGGTACACCGATAAACTCATCTTT. Translated, it gives CACDSLGEKRYTDKLIF.

Points on this clone: A clone one base away is much larger, so this may be a read error. This sample also contains other DNA sequences that code for the same CDR3. V usage is TRDV2 and J usage is TRDJ1; D is perhaps TRDD3 (5 bases). This CDR3 has 18 residues. With 0 bases removed from V and 0 bases from J, the gap between germline ends came to 19 bases. Germline V CDR1 and CDR2: GEAIGNYY, EKD. The CDR3 DNA follows: TGTGCCTGTGACACCGTCGGAGACGCCGGGGGCCACACCGATAAACTCATCTTT. It is translated as CACDTVGDAGGHTDKLIF.

As concerns this clone: This may be a read error: a much more frequent sequence differs by one nucleotide. The genes are TRDV2 and TRDJ1; TRDD3 might be the D (5 bases). CDR3 length: 15 amino acids. Germline assignment: CDR1 GEAIGNYY and CDR2 EKD. CDR3 loop: CACDTVVGNTDELIF. The CDR3 region has the DNA TGTGCCTGTGACACCGTTGTGGGGAACACCGATGAACTCATCTTT.

By share of the sample, this clone is medium-sized. The chain joins TRDV2 to TRDJ1; no clear D. V was cut by 1 base and J by 2 bases, with 10 bases left in between. The CDR3 contains 14 residues. Germline V CDR1 and CDR2: GEAIGNYY, EKD. CDR3 nucleotides: TGTGCCTGTGACACGCTACACGGGACCGATAAACTCATCTTT. As protein: CACDTLHGTDKLIF.

A few counts support this clone. V gene TRDV2 combines with J gene TRDJ3; 11 bases map to TRDD3. CDR1 GEAIGNYY and CDR2 EKD come from the germline V gene. The CDR3 covers 19 residues. V was pared by 0 bases and J by 0 bases, with 3 bases of the junction left unmatched. The CDR3 bases are TGTGCCTGTGACACCCTGGGGGATACTGGCTCCTGGGACACCCGACAGATGTTTTTC. It translates to CACDTLGDTGSWDTRQMFF.

Worth noting for this clone: A much larger clone is a single base away; this may be a read error. V and J are TRDV2 and TRDJ3, with a weak D call TRDD3 (6 bases). Trimming took 0 bases from V and 0 from J, leaving 23 bases between them. Per germline, CDR1 GEAIGNYY and CDR2 EKD. The CDR3 is 22 residues long. CDR3 bases: TGTGCCTGTGACACCGGGGGCTCTGGGGTACTCAATAGCTCCTGGGACACCCGACAGATGTTTTTC. Residues: CACDTGGSGVLNSSWDTRQMFF.

Concerning this clone itself: The junction departs from germline at one end; a sequencing error may be responsible. The rearrangement links TRDV2 to TRDJ1; 11 bases are a match to TRDD3. CDR3 length: 19 amino acids. CDR1 is GEAIGNYY, CDR2 EKD, per germline. CDR3 sequence reads: CACDTVVGDTIGYTNKLIF. Here the CDR3 DNA reads TGTGCCTGTGACACCGTGGTGGGGGATACGATAGGGTACACCAATAAACTCATCTTT.

The chain combines TRDV2 with TRDJ1; 9 nucleotides match TRDD3. The CDR3 spans 17 residues. The germline CDR1 and CDR2 sequences are GEAIGNYY and EKD. The V and J ends lost 3 bases and 3 bases, in that order; junction bases with no gene match: 13. This CDR3 reads CACDPLLGDTPADKLIF. DNA of the CDR3: TGTGCCTGTGACCCCTTACTGGGGGACACACCCGCCGATAAACTCATCTTT.

This clone was counted between two and nine times. The chain is built from TRDV2 and TRDJ1, with 8 bases lining up with TRDD3. CDR3 length: 18 amino acids. V trimming: 2 bases; J trimming: 1 base; junction bases outside the gene matches: 14. Germline lookup yields CDR1 GEAIGNYY and CDR2 EKD. CDR3 nucleotides: TGTGCCTGTGACAGATTAATATCTGGGGGACAACCCACCGATAAACTCATCTTT. It translates to CACDRLISGGQPTDKLIF.

In this sample, this clone turned up once. V gene TRDV2 combines with J gene TRDJ1, with D perhaps matching TRDD2 or TRDD3 (5 bases each). The V end lost 0 bases, the J end lost 8 bases, and 21 bases lay between the germline ends. CDR1 GEAIGNYY and CDR2 EKD come from the germline V gene. CDR3 size: 16 residues. For the CDR3, the DNA is TGTGCCTGTGACACCGTATTTTCCTGGGTGATCTGGAAACTCATCTTT. It yields the protein CACDTVFSWVIWKLIF.

The rearrangement uses TRDV1 and TRDJ2, with TRDD3 matching 8 bases. CDR3 size: 20 residues. Looked up from germline, CDR1 is TSWWSYY and CDR2 is QGS. The ends lost 5 bases at V and 1 base at J; junction bases unmatched: 18. CDR3 protein: CALGNSYRAVLGVLTAQLFF. The CDR3 coding sequence is TGTGCTCTTGGGAACTCCTACAGGGCCGTACTGGGGGTTTTGACAGCACAACTCTTCTTT.

The gene calls are TRDV2 and TRDJ1; 8 positions match TRDD3. The trim removed 0 bases at V and 7 bases at J, leaving 21 bases unmatched. Per germline, CDR1 GEAIGNYY and CDR2 EKD. The CDR3 consists of 19 residues. DNA for the CDR3: TGTGCCTGTGACACCGTTATGAGGGATACGCGGGCGATGGGCCCTAAACTCATCTTT. Translating it yields CACDTVMRDTRAMGPKLIF.

For this clone: This DNA's translation and the protein TCRdb lists, from a much larger clone, do not match at residue 5, likely due to a read error; the protein shown is translated from the DNA. CDR3 in amino acids: CACDIVTGGPYERTDKLIF. CDR3 in DNA: TGTGCCTGTGACATCGTGACTGGGGGACCCTATGAACGTACCGATAAACTCATCTTT. The chain is built from TRDV2 and TRDJ1, with 9 bases identical to TRDD3. The germline V gene has CDR1 GEAIGNYY and CDR2 EKD. J lost 2 bases, V lost 2 bases, and 17 bases had no gene match. The CDR3 runs to 19 residues.

In its sample, this clone was seen a few times. Within the sample, other DNA sequences also encode this same CDR3. V usage is TRDV2 and J usage is TRDJ1, with TRDD3 identical over 11 bases. The CDR3 is made up of 26 amino acids. Germline CDR1 is GEAIGNYY and CDR2 is EKD. Losses at the gene ends were 3 bases for V and 0 bases for J; bases not matched to a gene: 35. CDR3 nucleotide sequence: TGTGCCTGTGACGTACTGGGGGATATGGGCCTAAGGAAAGACCAGCTAGTTCAGCCGAACACCGATAAACTCATCTTT. It yields the protein CACDVLGDMGLRKDQLVQPNTDKLIF.

Only a few counts were recorded for this clone. This may come from a read error, since a much larger clone is one base off. This sample includes further DNA sequences coding for the same CDR3. This chain uses TRDV2 with TRDJ2; 10 nucleotides match TRDD3. Germline V gives CDR1 GEAIGNYY, CDR2 EKD. Trimming cost V 0 bases and J 2 bases; bases outside gene matches: 8. CDR3 size: 18 residues. CDR3 residues: CACDTLLGDGALTAQLFF. The CDR3 region has the DNA TGTGCCTGTGACACCTTACTGGGGGATGGAGCCTTGACAGCACAACTCTTCTTT.

This clone was recorded a few times. A far larger clone is just one base off, so this is likely a read error. V is TRDV2 and J is TRDJ2, with 13 bases lining up with TRDD3. TRDJ1 matches the DNA end more closely, so the J call is doubtful. CDR3 length equals 15 residues. Germline CDR1 GEAIGNYY, CDR2 EKD. CDR3: CACDVLTGGYAELIF. CDR3 bases: TGTGCCTGTGACGTCCTTACTGGGGGATACGCAGAACTCATCTTT.

This clone was counted a few times. A much more abundant neighbour one base away suggests this may be a read error. Distinct nucleotide sequences in the sample also encode this CDR3. The chain's CDR3 is CALGELSAFLGIRHPSWYTDKLIF. CDR3 coding DNA: TGTGCCCTTGGGGAACTCTCTGCCTTCCTGGGTATACGGCACCCTTCCTGGTACACCGATAAACTCATCTTT. The rearrangement links TRDV1 to TRDJ1; 7 bases map to TRDD2. This CDR3 spans 24 amino acids. Looked up from germline, CDR1 is TSWWSYY and CDR2 is QGS.

V gene TRDV1 combines with J gene TRDJ1; D call uncertain. Looked up from germline, CDR1 is TSWWSYY and CDR2 is QGS. This CDR3 region has 19 residues. Trimming shortened V by 2 bases and J by 0 bases, and 22 bases separated the two germline ends. The CDR3 nucleotides are TGTGCTCTTGGGGAAAGAAGGGGTTCGACCCTCTCGTACACCGATAAACTCATCTTT. This codes for CALGERRGSTLSYTDKLIF.

To note about this clone: A read error may explain this, as a much larger clone is one base away. The gene calls are TRDV2 and TRDJ1; 12 bases fit TRDD3. V gave up 3 bases and J gave up 4 bases; unmatched junction bases: 5. From germline, CDR1 is GEAIGNYY and CDR2 EKD. This CDR3 comprises 15 residues. The CDR3 reads CACDLWGIRSDKLIF. The CDR3 coding sequence is TGTGCCTGTGACCTCTGGGGGATACGCAGCGATAAACTCATCTTT.

This clone occurred a few times. The same CDR3 can be traced to other DNA sequences in this sample. The V and J genes are TRDV2 and TRDJ1; TRDD3 aligns across 13 bases. The germline V gene has CDR1 GEAIGNYY and CDR2 EKD. The CDR3 contains 16 residues. The ends lost 7 bases at V and 1 base at J; junction bases unmatched: 8. This CDR3 is CACSVLGDTATDKLIF. The CDR3 DNA reads TGTGCCTGCTCCGTACTGGGGGATACGGCCACCGATAAACTCATCTTT.

The sample holds a few counts of this clone. V and J are TRDV2 and TRDJ1; TRDD3 matches 8 bases. There are 21 residues in the CDR3. Germline V gene lookup returns CDR1 GEAIGNYY and CDR2 EKD. J gave up 0 bases and V 0 bases, and 20 bases lay outside the gene matches. CDR3 DNA sequence: TGTGCCTGTGACACCGTTCGGGCTGGGGGACCCCGACATTTGTACACCGATAAACTCATCTTT. Protein: CACDTVRAGGPRHLYTDKLIF.

There are a few counts of this clone. The likely explanation is a read error, given a far larger clone one base away. This sequence joins TRDV2 and TRDJ1, with 12 bases lining up with TRDD3. Germline lookup yields CDR1 GEAIGNYY and CDR2 EKD. The CDR3 loop spans 21 amino acids. Unmatched junction bases numbered 18, after V lost 2 bases and J lost 0 bases. CDR3 region: CACDRLAPRAGGYEDTDKLIF. The CDR3 region has the DNA TGTGCCTGTGACAGGCTCGCCCCACGTGCTGGGGGATACGAGGACACCGATAAACTCATCTTT.

The gene calls are TRDV2 and TRDJ1, with 9 bases matching TRDD3. The CDR3 consists of 18 residues. From germline, CDR1 is GEAIGNYY and CDR2 EKD. The J segment lost 0 bases and the V segment lost 0 bases, leaving 10 bases of the junction unmatched. CDR3 sequence reads: CACDTRYWGSLYTDKLIF. The CDR3 coding sequence is TGTGCCTGTGACACCCGGTACTGGGGGAGCCTTTACACCGATAAACTCATCTTT.

Concerning this clone: Distinct nucleotide sequences in the sample also encode this CDR3. This chain links TRDV2 with TRDJ3, with D perhaps matching TRDD3 (5 bases). CDR1 and CDR2 (germline): GEAIGNYY, EKD. The ends were cut back, 3 bases at V and 19 bases at J, with 27 bases in the middle. This CDR3 spans 16 amino acids. The CDR3 region is CACDAQDSWDTRHMFF. The CDR3 DNA sequence: TGTGCCTGTGACGCCCAGGACTCCTGGGACACCCGCCATATGTTTTTC.